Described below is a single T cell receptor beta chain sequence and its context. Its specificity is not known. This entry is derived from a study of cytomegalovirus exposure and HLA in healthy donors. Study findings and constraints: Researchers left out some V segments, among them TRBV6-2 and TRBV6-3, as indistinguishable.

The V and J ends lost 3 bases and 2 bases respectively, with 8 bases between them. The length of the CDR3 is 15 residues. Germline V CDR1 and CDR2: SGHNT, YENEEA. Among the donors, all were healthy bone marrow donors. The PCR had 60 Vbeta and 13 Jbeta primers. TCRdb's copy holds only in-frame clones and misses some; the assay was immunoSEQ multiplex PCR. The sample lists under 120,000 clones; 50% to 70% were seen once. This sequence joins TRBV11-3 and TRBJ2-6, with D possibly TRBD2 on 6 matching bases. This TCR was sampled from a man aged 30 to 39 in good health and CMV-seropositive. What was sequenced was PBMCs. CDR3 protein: CASSLGGPGANVLTF. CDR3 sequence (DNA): TGTGCCAGCAGCTTGGGGGGTCCTGGGGCCAACGTCCTGACTTTC.